This record concerns one T cell receptor (beta chain) sequence. Its antigen is still unknown. This sample was included in a study of CD8 T cells in Susac syndrome. Diagnostic criteria for definite or probable disease, in their recently defined form, were met by the patients with Susac syndrome. The V gene's germline CDR1 is LNHDA and CDR2 SQIVND (reference sequence). With V trimmed by 11 bases and J by 1 base, 10 bases remained unmatched. This CDR3 spans 16 amino acids. Study findings and constraints: Clonal expansion did not appear in Susac syndrome CD4+ T cell repertoires.

When the RNA was reverse transcribed, random hexamers were used with an input of roughly 0.45 to 1 ug. Amplification of TCR beta CDR3 by immunoSEQ multiplex PCR spanned 54 Vbeta and 13 Jbeta. TCRdb reprocessed the immunoSEQ multiplex PCR reads with MiXCR, giving one entry per CDR3 protein. Here the sample spans approximately 210,000 distinct CDR3 sequences, approximately 94% being singletons. The sample taken for sequencing was CD4+ T cells from PBMCs. The sequence was collected from a human donor with Susac syndrome. The rearrangement links TRBV19 to TRBJ1-5; TRBD1 aligns across 11 bases. The CDR3 coding sequence is TGTGCCGCCAGGACAGGGGGCAATCCGAGCAATCAGCCCCAGCATTTT. Its translation: CAARTGGNPSNQPQHF.